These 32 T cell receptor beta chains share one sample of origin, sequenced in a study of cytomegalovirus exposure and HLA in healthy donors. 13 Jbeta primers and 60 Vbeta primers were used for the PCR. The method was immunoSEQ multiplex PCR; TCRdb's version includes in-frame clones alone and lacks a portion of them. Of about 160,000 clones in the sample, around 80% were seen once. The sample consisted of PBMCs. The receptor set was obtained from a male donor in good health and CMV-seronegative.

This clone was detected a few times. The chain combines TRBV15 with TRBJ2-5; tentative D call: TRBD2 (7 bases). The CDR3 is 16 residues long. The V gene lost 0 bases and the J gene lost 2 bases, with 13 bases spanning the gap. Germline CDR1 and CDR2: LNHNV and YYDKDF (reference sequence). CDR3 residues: CATSRDRGRGQETQYF. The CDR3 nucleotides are TGTGCCACCAGCAGAGATAGGGGGAGGGGGCAAGAGACCCAGTACTTC.

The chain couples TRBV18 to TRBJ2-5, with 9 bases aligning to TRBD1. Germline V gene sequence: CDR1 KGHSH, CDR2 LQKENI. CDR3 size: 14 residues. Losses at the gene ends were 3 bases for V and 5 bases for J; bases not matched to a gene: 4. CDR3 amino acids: CASSPGTGSETQYF. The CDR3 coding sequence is TGTGCCAGCTCACCCGGGACAGGGTCGGAGACCCAGTACTTC.

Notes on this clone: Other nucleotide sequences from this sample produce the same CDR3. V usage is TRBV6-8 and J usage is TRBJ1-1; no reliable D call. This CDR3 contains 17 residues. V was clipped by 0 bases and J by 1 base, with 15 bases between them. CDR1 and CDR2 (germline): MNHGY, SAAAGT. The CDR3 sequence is CASSYSRAWRGNTEAFF. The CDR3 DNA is TGTGCCAGCAGTTACTCGAGGGCCTGGAGAGGGAACACTGAAGCTTTCTTT.

CDR3 region: CASSSTGDEGTGELFF. As DNA, the CDR3 is TGCGCCAGCAGCTCTACAGGGGACGAGGGCACCGGGGAGCTGTTTTTT. The V call is TRBV5-1, the J call TRBJ2-2; 7 bases fit TRBD1. V gave up 3 bases and J gave up 4 bases; unmatched junction bases: 9. CDR1 is SGHRS, CDR2 YFSETQ, per germline. The CDR3 extends over 16 amino acids.

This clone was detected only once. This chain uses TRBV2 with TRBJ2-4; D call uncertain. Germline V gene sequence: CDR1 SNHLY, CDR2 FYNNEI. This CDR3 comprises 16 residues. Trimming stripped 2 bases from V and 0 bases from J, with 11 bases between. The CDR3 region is CASSELASTAKNIQYF. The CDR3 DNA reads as TGTGCCAGCAGTGAATTGGCCAGTACAGCCAAAAACATTCAGTACTTC.

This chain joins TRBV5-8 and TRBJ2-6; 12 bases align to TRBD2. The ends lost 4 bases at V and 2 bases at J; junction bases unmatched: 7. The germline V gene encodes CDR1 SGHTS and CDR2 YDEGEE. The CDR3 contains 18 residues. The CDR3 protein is CASSAASGRAAGANVLTF. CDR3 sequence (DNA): TGTGCCAGCAGCGCTGCTAGCGGGAGGGCCGCTGGGGCCAACGTCCTGACTTTC.

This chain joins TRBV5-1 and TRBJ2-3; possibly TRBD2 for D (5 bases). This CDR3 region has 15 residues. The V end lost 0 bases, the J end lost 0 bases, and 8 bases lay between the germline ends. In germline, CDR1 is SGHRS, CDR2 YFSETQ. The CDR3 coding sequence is TGCGCCAGCAGCTTGGGGACTCCTAGCACAGATACGCAGTATTTT. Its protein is CASSLGTPSTDTQYF. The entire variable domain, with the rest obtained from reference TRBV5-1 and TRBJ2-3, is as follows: KAGVTQTPRYLIKTRGQQVTLSCSPISGHRSVSWYQQTPGQGLQFLFEYFSETQRNKGNFPGRFSGRQFSNSRSEMNVSTLELGDSALYLCASSLGTPSTDTQYFGPGTRLTVL.

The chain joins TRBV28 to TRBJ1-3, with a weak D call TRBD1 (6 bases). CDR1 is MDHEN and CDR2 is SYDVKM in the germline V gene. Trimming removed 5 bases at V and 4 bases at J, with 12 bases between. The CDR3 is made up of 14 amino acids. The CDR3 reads CASSPPGQGNTIYF. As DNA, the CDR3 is TGTGCCAGCAGTCCCCCCGGACAGGGAAACACCATATATTTT.

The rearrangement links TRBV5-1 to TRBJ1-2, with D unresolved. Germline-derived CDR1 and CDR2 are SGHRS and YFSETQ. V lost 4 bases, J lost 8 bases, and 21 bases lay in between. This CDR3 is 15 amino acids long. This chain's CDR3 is CASSPPEARGAGYTF. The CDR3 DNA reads TGCGCCAGCAGCCCACCTGAAGCACGGGGAGCGGGCTACACCTTC.

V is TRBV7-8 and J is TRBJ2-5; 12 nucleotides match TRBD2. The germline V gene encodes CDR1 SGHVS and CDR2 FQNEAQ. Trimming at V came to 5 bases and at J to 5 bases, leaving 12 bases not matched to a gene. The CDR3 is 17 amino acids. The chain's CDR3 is CASSTRLAGAGEETQYF. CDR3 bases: TGTGCCAGCAGCACCCGACTAGCGGGAGCAGGAGAGGAGACCCAGTACTTC.

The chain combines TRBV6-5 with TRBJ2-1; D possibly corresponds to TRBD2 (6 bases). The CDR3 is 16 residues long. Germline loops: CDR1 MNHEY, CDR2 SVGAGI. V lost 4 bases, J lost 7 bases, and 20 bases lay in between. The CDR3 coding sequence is TGTGCCAGCAGTTCCTACCTCGGGGACCGGGGGAATGAGCAGTTCTTC. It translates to CASSSYLGDRGNEQFF.

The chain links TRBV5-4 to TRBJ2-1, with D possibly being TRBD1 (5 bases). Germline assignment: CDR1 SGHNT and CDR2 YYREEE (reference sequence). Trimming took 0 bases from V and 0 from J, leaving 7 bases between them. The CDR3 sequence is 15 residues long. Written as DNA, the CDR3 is TGTGCCAGCAGCTTGGACAGGAGCTCCTACAATGAGCAGTTCTTC. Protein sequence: CASSLDRSSYNEQFF. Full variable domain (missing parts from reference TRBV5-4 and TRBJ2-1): ETGVTQSPTHLIKTRGQQVTLRCSSQSGHNTVSWYQQALGQGPQFIFQYYREEENGRGNFPPRFSGLQFPNYSSELNVNALELDDSALYLCASSLDRSSYNEQFFGPGTRLTVL.

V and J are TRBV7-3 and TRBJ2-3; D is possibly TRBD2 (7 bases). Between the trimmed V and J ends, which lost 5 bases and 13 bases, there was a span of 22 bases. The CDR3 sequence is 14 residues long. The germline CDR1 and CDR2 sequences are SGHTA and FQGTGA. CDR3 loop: CASSPRGGDSQEYF. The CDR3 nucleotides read TGTGCCAGCAGCCCAAGGGGGGGGGACTCGCAGGAGTATTTT.

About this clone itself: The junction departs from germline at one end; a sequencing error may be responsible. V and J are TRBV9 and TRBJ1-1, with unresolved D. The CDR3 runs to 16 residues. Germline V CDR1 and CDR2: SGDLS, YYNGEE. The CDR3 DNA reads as TGTGCCAGCAGCGTAGTGGGTGGAGGATTGAACCCTGAAGCTTTCTTT. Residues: CASSVVGGGLNPEAFF.

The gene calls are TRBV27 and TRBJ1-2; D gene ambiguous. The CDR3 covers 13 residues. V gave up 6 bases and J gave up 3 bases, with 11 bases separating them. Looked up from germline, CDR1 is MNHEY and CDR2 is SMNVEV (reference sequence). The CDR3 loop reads CASSSQLDYGYTF. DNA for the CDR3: TGTGCCAGCAGCTCACAGCTGGACTATGGCTACACCTTC.

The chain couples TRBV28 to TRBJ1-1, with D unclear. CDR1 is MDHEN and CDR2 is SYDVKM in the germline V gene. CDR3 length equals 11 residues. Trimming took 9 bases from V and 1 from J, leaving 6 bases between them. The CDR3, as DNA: TGTGCCAGTTACAGGAACACTGAAGCTTTCTTT. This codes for CASYRNTEAFF.

CDR3 nucleotides: TGTGCCAGCAGGGCTAGCGGGAGTCATACGCAGTATTTT. It yields the protein CASRASGSHTQYF. The chain combines TRBV6-5 with TRBJ2-3; 10 bases match TRBD2. CDR3 length: 13 amino acids. Trimming took 6 bases from V and 7 from J; bases not matched to a gene: 4. CDR1 MNHEY and CDR2 SVGAGI come from the germline V gene.

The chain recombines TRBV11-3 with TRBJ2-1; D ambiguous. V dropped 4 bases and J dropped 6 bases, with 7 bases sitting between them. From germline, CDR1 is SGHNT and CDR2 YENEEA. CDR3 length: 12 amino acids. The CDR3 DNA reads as TGTGCCAGCAGCTCCCGAGGCAATGAGCAGTTCTTC. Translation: CASSSRGNEQFF.

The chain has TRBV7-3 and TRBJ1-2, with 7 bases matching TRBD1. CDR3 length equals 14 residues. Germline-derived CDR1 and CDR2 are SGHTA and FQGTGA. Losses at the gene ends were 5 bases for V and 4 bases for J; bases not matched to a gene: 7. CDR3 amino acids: CASSRETGPYGYTF. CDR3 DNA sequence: TGTGCCAGCAGCCGAGAGACAGGGCCCTATGGCTACACCTTC.

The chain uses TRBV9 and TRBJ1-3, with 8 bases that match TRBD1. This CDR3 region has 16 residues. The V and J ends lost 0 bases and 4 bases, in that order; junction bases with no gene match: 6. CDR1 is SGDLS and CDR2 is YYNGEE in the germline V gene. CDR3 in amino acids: CASSVGGQGFGNTIYF. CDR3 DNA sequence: TGTGCCAGCAGCGTAGGTGGACAGGGCTTCGGAAACACCATATATTTT.

CDR3 sequence reads: CASSPRPGTGLEAFF. CDR3 coding DNA: TGTGCCAGCAGCCCTCGTCCCGGGACAGGGTTGGAAGCTTTCTTT. The chain recombines TRBV9 with TRBJ1-1; 9 nucleotides agree with TRBD1. The V gene's germline CDR1 is SGDLS and CDR2 YYNGEE. The CDR3 has 15 residues. V lost 4 bases to trimming and J lost 8 bases; unmatched junction nucleotides: 12.

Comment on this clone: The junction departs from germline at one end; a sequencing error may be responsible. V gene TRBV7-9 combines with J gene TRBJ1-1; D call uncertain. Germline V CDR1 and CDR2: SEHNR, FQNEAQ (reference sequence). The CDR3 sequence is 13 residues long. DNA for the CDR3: TGTTCCAGCAGCTTAGGGCCTGACACTGAAGCTTTCTTT. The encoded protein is CSSSLGPDTEAFF.

The CDR3 nucleotides are TGTGCCTGGAGACAGGGTTACGAGCAGTACTTC. Its protein product is CAWRQGYEQYF. This rearrangement joins TRBV30 to TRBJ2-7; maybe TRBD1 (6 bases). The V gene lost 3 bases and the J gene lost 4 bases, with 7 bases spanning the gap. In germline, CDR1 is GTSNPN, CDR2 SVGIG (reference sequence). The length of the CDR3 is 11 residues.

The CDR3 protein is CASSHPGETQYF. The CDR3 bases are TGTGCCAGCAGCCATCCGGGAGAGACCCAGTACTTC. The J gene is TRBJ2-5, the V gene TRBV13; D is unclear. Trimming shortened V by 5 bases and J by 4 bases, and 8 bases separated the two germline ends. Germline CDR1 PRHDT, CDR2 FYEKMQ (reference sequence). The CDR3 has 12 amino acids.

This CDR3 reads CASSLDRGEAFF. The CDR3 DNA reads as TGTGCCAGCAGCTTAGATAGGGGGGAAGCTTTCTTT. This sequence joins TRBV11-2 and TRBJ1-1; D may be TRBD1 (6 bases). The length of the CDR3 is 12 residues. V lost 0 bases and J lost 8, with 7 bases in between. Germline CDR1 reads SGHAT; CDR2 reads FQNNGV.

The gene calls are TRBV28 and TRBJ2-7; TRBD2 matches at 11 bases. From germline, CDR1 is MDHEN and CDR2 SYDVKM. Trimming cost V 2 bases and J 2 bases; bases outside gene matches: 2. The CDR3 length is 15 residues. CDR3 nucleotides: TGTGCCAGCAGTTTAGGGACTAGCGGAACCTACGAGCAGTACTTC. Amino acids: CASSLGTSGTYEQYF.

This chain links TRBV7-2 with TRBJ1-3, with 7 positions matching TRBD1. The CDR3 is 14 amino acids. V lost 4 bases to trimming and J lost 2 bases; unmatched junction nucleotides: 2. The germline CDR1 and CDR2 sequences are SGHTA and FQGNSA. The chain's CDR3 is CASSSGTAGNTIYF. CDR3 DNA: TGTGCCAGCAGCTCCGGGACAGCTGGAAACACCATATATTTT.

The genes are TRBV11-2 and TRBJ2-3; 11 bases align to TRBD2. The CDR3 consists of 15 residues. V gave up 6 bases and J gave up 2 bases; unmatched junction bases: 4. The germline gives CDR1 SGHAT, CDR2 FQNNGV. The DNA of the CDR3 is TGTGCCAGCAGGGGGACTAGCGGATTCACAGATACGCAGTATTTT. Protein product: CASRGTSGFTDTQYF.

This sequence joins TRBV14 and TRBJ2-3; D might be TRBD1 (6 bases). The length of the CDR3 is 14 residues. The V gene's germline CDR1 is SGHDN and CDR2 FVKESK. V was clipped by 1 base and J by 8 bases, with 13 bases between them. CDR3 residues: CASSQAVLGGTQYF. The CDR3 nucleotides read TGTGCCAGCAGCCAAGCTGTACTAGGGGGTACGCAGTATTTT. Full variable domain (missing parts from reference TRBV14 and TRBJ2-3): EAGVTQFPSHSVIEKGQTVTLRCDPISGHDNLYWYRRVMGKEIKFLLHFVKESKQDESGMPNNRFLAERTGGTYSTLKVQPAELEDSGVYFCASSQAVLGGTQYFGPGTRLTVL.

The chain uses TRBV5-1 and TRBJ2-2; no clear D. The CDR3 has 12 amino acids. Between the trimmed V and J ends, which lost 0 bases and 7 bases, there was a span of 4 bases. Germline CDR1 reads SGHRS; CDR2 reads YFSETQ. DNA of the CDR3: TGCGCCAGCAGCTTGGATTACGGGGAGCTGTTTTTT. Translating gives CASSLDYGELFF.

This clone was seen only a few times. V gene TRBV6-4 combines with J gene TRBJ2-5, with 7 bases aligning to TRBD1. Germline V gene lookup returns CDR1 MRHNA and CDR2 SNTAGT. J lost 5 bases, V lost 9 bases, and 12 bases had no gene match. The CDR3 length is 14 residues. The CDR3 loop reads CARRRTGGLETQYF. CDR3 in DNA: TGTGCCAGAAGAAGGACAGGCGGGTTGGAGACCCAGTACTTC.

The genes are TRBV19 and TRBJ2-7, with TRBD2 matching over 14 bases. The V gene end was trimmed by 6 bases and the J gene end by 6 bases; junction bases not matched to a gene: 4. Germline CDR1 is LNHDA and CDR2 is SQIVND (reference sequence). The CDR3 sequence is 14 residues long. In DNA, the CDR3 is TGTGCCAGTAGAACCGGGACTAGCGGGGGCGAGCAGTACTTC. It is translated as CASRTGTSGGEQYF.